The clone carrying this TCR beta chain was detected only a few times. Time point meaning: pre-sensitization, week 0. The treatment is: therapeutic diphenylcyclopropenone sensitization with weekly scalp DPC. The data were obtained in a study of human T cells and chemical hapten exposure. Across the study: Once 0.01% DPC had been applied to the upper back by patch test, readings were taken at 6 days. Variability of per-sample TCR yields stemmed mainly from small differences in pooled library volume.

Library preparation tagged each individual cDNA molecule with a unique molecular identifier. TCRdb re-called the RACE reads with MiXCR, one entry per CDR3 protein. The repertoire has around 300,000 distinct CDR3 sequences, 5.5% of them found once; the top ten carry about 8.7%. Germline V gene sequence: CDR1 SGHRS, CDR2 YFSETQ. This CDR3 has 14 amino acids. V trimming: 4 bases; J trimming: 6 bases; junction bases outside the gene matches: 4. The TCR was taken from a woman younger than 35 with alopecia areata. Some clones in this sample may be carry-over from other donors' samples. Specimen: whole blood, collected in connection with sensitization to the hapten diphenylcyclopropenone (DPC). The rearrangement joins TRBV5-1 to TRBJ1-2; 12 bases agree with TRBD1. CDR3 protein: CASSPGTGGDGYTF. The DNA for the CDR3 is TGCGCCAGCAGCCCCGGGACAGGGGGCGATGGCTACACCTTC.